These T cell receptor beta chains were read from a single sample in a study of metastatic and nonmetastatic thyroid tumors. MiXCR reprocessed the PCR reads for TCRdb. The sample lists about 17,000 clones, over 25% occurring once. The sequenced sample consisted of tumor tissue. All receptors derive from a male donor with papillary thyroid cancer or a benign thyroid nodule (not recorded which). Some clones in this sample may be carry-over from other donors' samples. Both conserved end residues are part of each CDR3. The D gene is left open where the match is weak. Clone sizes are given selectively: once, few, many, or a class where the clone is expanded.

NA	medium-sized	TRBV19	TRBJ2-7	TGTGCCAGTAGTCCTAAACAGGGTCTTGGGGACGAGCAGTACTTC	CASSPKQGLGDEQYF
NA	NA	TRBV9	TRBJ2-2	TGTGCCAGCAGCGTAGATGGGACGGGGGAGCTGTTTTTT	CASSVDGTGELFF
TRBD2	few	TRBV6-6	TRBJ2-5	TGTGCCAGCAGTTACTCTGGGACTAGCGGGCAAGAGACCCAGTACTTC	CASSYSGTSGQETQYF
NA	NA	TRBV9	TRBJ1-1	TGTGCCAGCAGCCGGCTAGGAACCATGAACACTGAAGCTTTCTTT	CASSRLGTMNTEAFF
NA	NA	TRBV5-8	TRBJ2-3	TGTGCAGACGGTAGGGCCCACACAGATACGCAGTATTTT	CADGRAHTDTQYF
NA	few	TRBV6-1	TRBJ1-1	TGTGCCAGCAGTGACCCTGGAGATACTGAAGCTTTCTTT	CASSDPGDTEAFF
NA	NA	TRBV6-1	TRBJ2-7	TGTGCCAGCAGTGAACTGGACAGCTTAACCACCTACGAGCAGTACTTC	CASSELDSLTTYEQYF
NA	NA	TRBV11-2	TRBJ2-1	TGTGCCAGCAGCCGACAAGGAGAAGACAATGAGCAGTTCTTC	CASSRQGEDNEQFF
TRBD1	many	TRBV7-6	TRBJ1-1	TGTGCCAGCAGCCCAGGGACAGGGAGGGGAACTGAAGCTTTCTTT	CASSPGTGRGTEAFF
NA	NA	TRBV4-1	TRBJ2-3	TGCGCCAGCAGCCAATACAGGGTCAGAGATACGCAGTATTTT	CASSQYRVRDTQYF
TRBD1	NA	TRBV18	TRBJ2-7	TGTGCCAGCTCACCGGGACAGGCCTCATACGAGCAGTACTTC	CASSPGQASYEQYF
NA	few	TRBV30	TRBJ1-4	TGTGCCTGGAGTGACCGGGAACGGTATAATGAAAGACTGTTTTTT	CAWSDRERYNERLFF
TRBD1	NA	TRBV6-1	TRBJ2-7	TGTGCCAGCAAGGGGACAGGATACTACGAGCAGTACTTC	CASKGTGYYEQYF
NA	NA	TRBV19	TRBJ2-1	TGTGCCAGTACCCCCCATGGGGCGGCAGCCTACAATGAGCAGTTCTTC	CASTPHGAAAYNEQFF
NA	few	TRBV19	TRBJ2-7	TGTGCCAGTAGTATTTACCCTGGTGAAGACTACGAGCAGTACTTC	CASSIYPGEDYEQYF
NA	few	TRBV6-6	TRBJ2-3	TGTGCCAGCAGTTACTCTCTGACAGATACGCAGTATTTT	CASSYSLTDTQYF
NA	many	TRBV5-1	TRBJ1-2	TGCGCCAGCAGCGTACCGGGACAAGGCACCTATGGCTACACCTTC	CASSVPGQGTYGYTF
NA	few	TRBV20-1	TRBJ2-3	TGCAGTGCCGCGGCGCCTCTTATCACAGATACGCAGTATTTT	CSAAAPLITDTQYF
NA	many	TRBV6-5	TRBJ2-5	TGTGCCAGCAGTTACTTAACGGTGGGCGAGACCCAGTACTTC	CASSYLTVGETQYF
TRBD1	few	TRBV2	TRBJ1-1	TGTGCCAGCAACGTTATATTCCCGGGACAGGGTCAGACTGAAGCTTTCTTT	CASNVIFPGQGQTEAFF
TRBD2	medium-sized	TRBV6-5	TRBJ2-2	TGTGCCAGCAGTTACTCGGGAGGGACGCCCCGGACCGGGGAGCTGTTTTTT	CASSYSGGTPRTGELFF
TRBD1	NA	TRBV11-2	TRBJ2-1	TGTGCCAGCAGCGATCGGGACAGGGGCTCTTACAATGAGCAGTTCTTC	CASSDRDRGSYNEQFF
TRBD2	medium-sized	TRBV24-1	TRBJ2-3	TGTGCCACCATGCTAGCGGGAGGGCCAGATACGCAGTATTTT	CATMLAGGPDTQYF
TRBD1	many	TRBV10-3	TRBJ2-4	TGTGCCATCAGTGGGCACAGGGGGTTAGAAAACATTCAGTACTTC	CAISGHRGLENIQYF
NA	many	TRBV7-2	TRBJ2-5	TGTGCCAGCAGCCCCCTAGCGACTACTCGGGAGACCCAGTACTTC	CASSPLATTRETQYF
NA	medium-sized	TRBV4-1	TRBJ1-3	TGCGCCAGCAGCCAAGAGGCGGACTCTGGAAACACCATATATTTT	CASSQEADSGNTIYF
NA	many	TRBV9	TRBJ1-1	TGTGCCAGCAGCGTAGAACAGGGAGGTGAAGCTTTCTTT	CASSVEQGGEAFF
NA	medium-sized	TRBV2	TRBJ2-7	TGTGCCAGCAGATTCCACAACGCCTACGAGCAGTACTTC	CASRFHNAYEQYF
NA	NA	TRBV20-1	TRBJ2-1	TGCAGTGCTATATACGGGTGGAATGAGCAGTTCTTC	CSAIYGWNEQFF